This paragraph covers one TCR beta chain sequence. What it recognizes is unknown. PCR involved 60 Vbeta and 13 Jbeta primers. Some clones are missing from TCRdb's copy, which holds only in-frame ones; the method was immunoSEQ multiplex PCR. The sample has roughly 140,000 clones; about a tenth are singletons. The source of the sample is a study of cytomegalovirus exposure and HLA in healthy donors. Study-wide context: Early released data comprised 80 million to 90 million unique TCRs from HLA-typed donors. Study-wide points: CMV antigen specificity was confirmed in vitro for three CMV-associated chains.

Germline CDR1 and CDR2: MNHNY and SVGAGI (reference sequence). Trimming removed 8 bases at V and 5 bases at J, with 18 bases between. This CDR3 region has 14 residues. The specimen was PBMCs. This TCR came from a male donor in good health and CMV-seronegative. The chain has TRBV6-6 and TRBJ1-1, with a weak D call TRBD1 (5 bases). The CDR3 protein is CASGSNSGVTEAFF. CDR3 nucleotides: TGTGCCAGCGGATCTAATTCGGGGGTTACTGAAGCTTTCTTT.